Described below is a single T cell receptor beta chain sequence and its context. The antigen is unknown. The sample holds other DNA sequences that translate to the same CDR3. The data are from a study of Ad26.COV2.S vaccination and SARS-CoV-2 variants. Study at large: The donor was enrolled in the Ad26.COV2.S arm of the COV1001 trial. Study-level points and caveats: Vaccine recipients surpassed placebo recipients in spike-specific TCR breadth.

Treatment here: 15 to 20 received Ad26.COV2.S at low or high dose, single or two shots; about 5 received placebo; per-sample allocation not given. The study sampled participants on day 63 after the first vaccine or placebo injection. Donor was an adult aged 18-55 years in Boston. Germline V gives CDR1 MNHNY, CDR2 SVGAGI (reference sequence). The CDR3 sequence is 12 residues long. Trimming shortened V by 5 bases and J by 1 base, and 2 bases separated the two germline ends. Generated by immunoSEQ multiplex PCR, the TCRdb table keeps only in-frame clones and is missing some. This sample has 200,000 to 250,000 clones, with roughly 90% found just once.

The clonotype was recovered from a person between 18 and 65 years old who received the Ad26.COV2.S COVID-19 vaccine or a placebo. Material: peripheral blood, obtained in a trial of Ad26.COV2.S vaccine versus placebo. The V and J genes are TRBV6-6 and TRBJ2-2; D unclear. The DNA of the CDR3 is TGTGCCAGCAGTAAGAACACCGGGGAGCTGTTTTTT. Translation: CASSKNTGELFF.